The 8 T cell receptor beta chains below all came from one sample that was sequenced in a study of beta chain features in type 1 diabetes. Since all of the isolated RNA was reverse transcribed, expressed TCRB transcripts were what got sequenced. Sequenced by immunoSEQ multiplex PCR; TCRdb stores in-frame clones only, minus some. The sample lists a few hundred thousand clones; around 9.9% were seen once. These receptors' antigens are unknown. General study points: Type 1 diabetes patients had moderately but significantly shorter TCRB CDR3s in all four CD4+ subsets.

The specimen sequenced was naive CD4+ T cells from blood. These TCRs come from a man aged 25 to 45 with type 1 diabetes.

CDR3 DNA sequence: TGTGCCAGCAGTGGAGAGCTAGCGGGGCGCACAGATACGCAGTATTTT. Its translation is CASSGELAGRTDTQYF. V gene TRBV2 combines with J gene TRBJ2-3; 9 bases fit TRBD2. V gave up 4 bases and J gave up 1 base; unmatched junction bases: 6. This CDR3 is built from 16 residues. Germline V CDR1 and CDR2: SNHLY, FYNNEI.

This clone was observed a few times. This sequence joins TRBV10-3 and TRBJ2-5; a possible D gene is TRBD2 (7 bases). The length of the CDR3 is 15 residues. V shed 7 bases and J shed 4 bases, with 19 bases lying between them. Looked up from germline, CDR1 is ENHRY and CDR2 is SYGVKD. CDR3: CAINRRGPQSETQYF. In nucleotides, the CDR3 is TGTGCCATCAACCGGCGGGGGCCCCAATCAGAGACCCAGTACTTC.

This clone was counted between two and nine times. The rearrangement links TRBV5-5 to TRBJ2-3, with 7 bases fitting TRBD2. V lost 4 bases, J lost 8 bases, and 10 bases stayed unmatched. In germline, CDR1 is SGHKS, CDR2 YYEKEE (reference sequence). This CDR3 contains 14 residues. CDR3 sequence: CASSPTSSQATQYF. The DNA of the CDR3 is TGTGCCAGCAGCCCGACTAGCTCCCAAGCTACGCAGTATTTT.

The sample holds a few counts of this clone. CDR3 in amino acids: CASSLDTDTQYF. The CDR3, as DNA: TGTGCCAGCAGTCTAGACACAGATACGCAGTATTTT. V is TRBV7-2 and J is TRBJ2-3, with D unclear. CDR3 length: 12 amino acids. Germline V gives CDR1 SGHTA, CDR2 FQGNSA. Trimming removed 6 bases from V and 2 bases from J, with 6 bases in between.

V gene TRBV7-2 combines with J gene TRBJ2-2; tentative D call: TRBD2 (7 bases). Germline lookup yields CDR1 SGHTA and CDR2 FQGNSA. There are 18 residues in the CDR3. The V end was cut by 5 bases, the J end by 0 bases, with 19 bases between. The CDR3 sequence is CASSILPAGATNTGELFF. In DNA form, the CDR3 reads TGTGCCAGCAGCATCCTCCCCGCGGGGGCTACGAACACCGGGGAGCTGTTTTTT.

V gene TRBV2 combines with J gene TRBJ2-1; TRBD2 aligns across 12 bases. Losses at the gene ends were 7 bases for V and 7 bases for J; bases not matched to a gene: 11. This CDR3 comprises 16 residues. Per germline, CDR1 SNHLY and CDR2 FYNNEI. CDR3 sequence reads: CASTSNLAGGLNEQFF. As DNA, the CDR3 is TGTGCCAGCACGTCCAATCTAGCGGGGGGGCTGAATGAGCAGTTCTTC.

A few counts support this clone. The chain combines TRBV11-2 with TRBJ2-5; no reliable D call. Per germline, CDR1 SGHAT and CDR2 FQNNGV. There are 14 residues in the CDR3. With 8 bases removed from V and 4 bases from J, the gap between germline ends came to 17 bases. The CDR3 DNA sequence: TGTGCCAGCCAAACCATAGTCAGGCGAGAGACCCAGTACTTC. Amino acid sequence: CASQTIVRRETQYF.

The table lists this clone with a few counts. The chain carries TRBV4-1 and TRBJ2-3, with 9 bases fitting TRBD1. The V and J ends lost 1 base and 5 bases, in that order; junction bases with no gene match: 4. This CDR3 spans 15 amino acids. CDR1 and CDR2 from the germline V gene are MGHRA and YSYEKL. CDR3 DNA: TGCGCCAGCAGCCAAGGACAGGGGGTCGGAGATACGCAGTATTTT. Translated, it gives CASSQGQGVGDTQYF.